This record concerns one T cell receptor (beta chain) sequence. There is no known antigen for this receptor. No much larger clonotype is one base removed from it; base qualities were not supplied. The source of the sample is a study of blood T cells in healthy people across ages (dated by TCRdb to 2015 to 2017). Study-level background: In model experiments, roughly one uniquely barcoded TCR beta cDNA molecule per two T cells was captured by template switching. Using the same blood draw, the study looked at two additional independent replicas of 1 million unique cDNA reads for two donors, one aged 18 to 29 and the other aged 80 or older. To track age-related changes in TCR beta repertoire diversity, the study relied on deep sequencing normalized with unique cDNA molecular identifiers. To avoid experimental bias, donors of different ages were distributed randomly across sequencing lanes. The donors were split into four age groups: young (average 16 years), middle-aged (roughly 39), aged (62) and long-lived (roughly 80). The paper as a whole reports these results and caveats: Because donor CMV infection status was unknown, age-related changes in expanded clonotypes were potentially confounded. Estimates of total diversity based on one million sequenced T cells were considered lower bounds and underestimates. There was a strong correlation between observed TCR beta diversity and the percentage of naive T cells measured by flow cytometry. The long-lived group showed more naive CD4+ T cells, fewer expanded clones and increased TCR diversity than the aged group, suggesting age selection. Bulk unsorted PBMC profiling prevented conclusive comparison of naive and antigen-experienced compartments. Observed TCR beta diversity per million T cells fell roughly linearly with age, and a significant reduction was already apparent by age roughly 40.

The method was 5' RACE. The data were produced on an Illumina HiSeq 2500. A second 7 to 11 cycle PCR used a sample-barcoded 5' primer and a J-beta primer mix. A template-switch 5' adaptor carrying 12 random nucleotides introduced a unique molecular identifier onto each TCR beta cDNA molecule. Each sample yielded at least 2.5 million CDR3-containing paired-end reads. All of the RNA was converted into first-strand cDNA using the Mint cDNA synthesis kit, with a TRBC-specific oligonucleotide serving as the primer. All cDNA was treated with uracil-DNA glycosylase and then went through a first 18-cycle PCR with the universal primers M1SS and BC2_uni_R. Concerning the study's data processing: Each sample was normalized by randomly selecting 1 million high-quality reads, each carrying a distinct molecular identifier. Reads sharing molecular identifiers were discarded rather than binned into consensus sequences. MiTCR, with a Q25 quality threshold and the strictest error-elimination algorithm, was used for CDR3 identification, clonotype clustering and error correction. A nonparametric unseen species model with Euler transformation was used to estimate a lower bound on total TCR beta diversity. The raw public reads went through TCRdb reprocessing: fastp at Q25, MiXCR clone calling, in-frame beta chains kept. Each entry is one CDR3 protein sequence, shown with its most common DNA and genes. TCRdb, rather than the study authors, made the V and J calls. The sample yields hundreds of thousands of distinct CDR3 sequences; under 65% were counted once. Together, the top ten hold about 13% of the sample.

Donors were around 37 systemically healthy Caucasian individuals from Russia aged about 6 to 100 years. Each donor gave 8.5 to 10 milliliters of peripheral blood, collected into EDTA-treated Vacutainer tubes. Ficoll-Paque density-gradient centrifugation was used to isolate PBMCs, with at least 6 million per sample. Total RNA, at least 6 micrograms per sample, was extracted from PBMCs with Trizol reagent. Naive CD45RAhigh/CD27high T cell percentages were measured by flow cytometry on a PBMC aliquot from every donor. V lost 4 bases and J lost 12 bases, and the count of bases not matched to a germline gene is 24. From its cysteine to its phenylalanine, the CDR3 spans 18 amino acids. The entry retains the CDR3 DNA only, 54 bases that are in frame from base 1. The germline V gene supplies CDR1 MNHEY and CDR2 SVGEGT.

The origin of this receptor is a woman over 75 in good health. The rearrangement combines TRBV6-2 or TRBV6-3 with TRBJ2-5, with TRBD2 identical over 9 junction bases. Source material: blood. The nucleotide sequence reads as follows: TGTGCCAGCAGTTCCCAACCCTTCCAAGCGGGGGGTTTTACCGAGGAGTACTTC. Translated, it reads CASSSQPFQAGGFTEEYF.